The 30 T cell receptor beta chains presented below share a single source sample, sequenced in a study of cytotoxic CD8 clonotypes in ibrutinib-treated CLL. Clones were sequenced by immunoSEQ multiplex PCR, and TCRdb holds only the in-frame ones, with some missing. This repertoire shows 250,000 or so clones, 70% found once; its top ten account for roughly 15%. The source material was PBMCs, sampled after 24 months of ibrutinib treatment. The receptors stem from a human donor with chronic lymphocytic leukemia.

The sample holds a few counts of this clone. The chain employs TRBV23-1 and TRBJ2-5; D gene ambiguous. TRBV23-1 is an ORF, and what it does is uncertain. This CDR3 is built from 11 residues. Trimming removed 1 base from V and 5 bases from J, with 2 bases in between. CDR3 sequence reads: CASSQWETQYF. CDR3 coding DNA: TGCGCCAGCAGTCAATGGGAGACCCAGTACTTC.

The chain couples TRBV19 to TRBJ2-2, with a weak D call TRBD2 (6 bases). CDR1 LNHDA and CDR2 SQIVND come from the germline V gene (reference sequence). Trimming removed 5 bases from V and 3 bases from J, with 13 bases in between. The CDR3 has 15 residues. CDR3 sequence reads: CASSPLGGYTGELFF. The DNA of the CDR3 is TGTGCCAGTAGTCCTTTAGGAGGGTACACCGGGGAGCTGTTTTTT.

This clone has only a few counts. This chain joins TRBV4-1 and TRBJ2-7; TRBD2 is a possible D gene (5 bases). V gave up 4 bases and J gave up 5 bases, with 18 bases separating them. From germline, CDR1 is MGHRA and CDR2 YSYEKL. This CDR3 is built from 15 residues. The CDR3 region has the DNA TGCGCCAGCAGCCCCGGACGGGGAAGTGATGACGAGCAGTACTTC. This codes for CASSPGRGSDDEQYF.

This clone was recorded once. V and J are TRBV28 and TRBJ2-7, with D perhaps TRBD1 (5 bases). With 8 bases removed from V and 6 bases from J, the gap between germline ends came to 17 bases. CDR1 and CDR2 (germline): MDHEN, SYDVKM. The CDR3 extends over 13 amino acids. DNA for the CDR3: TGTGCCAGCGTGAAAGCAGGGATCGGCGAGCAGTACTTC. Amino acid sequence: CASVKAGIGEQYF.

DNA for the CDR3: TGTGCCATCAGTGGACAGGGGGCGCTTGGCTACACCTTC. Translating gives CAISGQGALGYTF. The chain joins TRBV10-3 to TRBJ1-2; 10 nucleotides line up with TRBD1. Germline trimming cut 4 bases from V and 7 bases from J; bases unmatched to any gene: 3. CDR1 ENHRY and CDR2 SYGVKD come from the germline V gene. This CDR3 contains 13 residues.

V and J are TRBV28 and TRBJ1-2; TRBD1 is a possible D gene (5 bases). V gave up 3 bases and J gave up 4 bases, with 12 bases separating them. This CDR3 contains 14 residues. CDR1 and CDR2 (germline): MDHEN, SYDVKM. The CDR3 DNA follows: TGTGCCAGCAGTTTCAGGGTGAAGAGCTATGGCTACACCTTC. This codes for CASSFRVKSYGYTF.

The CDR3 spells CASSQELGQPQHF. The CDR3 bases are TGCGCCAGCAGCCAAGAGTTAGGGCAGCCCCAGCATTTT. The V gene is TRBV4-1, the J gene TRBJ1-5; D is unresolved. Trimming stripped 0 bases from V and 7 bases from J, with 7 bases between. In germline, CDR1 is MGHRA, CDR2 YSYEKL. CDR3 length equals 13 residues.

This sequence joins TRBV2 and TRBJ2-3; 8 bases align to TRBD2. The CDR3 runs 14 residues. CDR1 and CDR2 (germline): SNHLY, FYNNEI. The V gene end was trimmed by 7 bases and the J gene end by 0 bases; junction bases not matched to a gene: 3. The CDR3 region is CASKTSVSTDTQYF. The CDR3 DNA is TGTGCCAGCAAGACTAGCGTCAGCACAGATACGCAGTATTTT.

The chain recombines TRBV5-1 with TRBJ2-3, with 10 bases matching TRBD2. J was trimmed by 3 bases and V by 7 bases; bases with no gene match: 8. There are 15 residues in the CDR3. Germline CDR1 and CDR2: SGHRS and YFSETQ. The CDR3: CASSQREGGTDTQYF. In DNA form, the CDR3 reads TGCGCCAGCTCCCAGCGGGAGGGGGGTACAGATACGCAGTATTTT.

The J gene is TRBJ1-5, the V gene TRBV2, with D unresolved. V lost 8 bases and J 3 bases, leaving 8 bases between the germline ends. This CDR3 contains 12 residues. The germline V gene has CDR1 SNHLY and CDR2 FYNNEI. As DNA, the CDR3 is TGTGCCAGCGGACTGTACAATCAGCCCCAGCATTTT. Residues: CASGLYNQPQHF.

CDR3 sequence: CASRKGLGKEKLFF. The CDR3 DNA is TGTGCCAGCAGGAAGGGACTAGGTAAAGAAAAACTGTTTTTT. The chain is built from TRBV2 and TRBJ1-4, with D maybe TRBD1 (5 bases). Trimming shortened V by 6 bases and J by 8 bases, and 16 bases separated the two germline ends. The CDR3 loop spans 14 amino acids. Germline V gives CDR1 SNHLY, CDR2 FYNNEI. Drawing the rest from reference TRBV2 and TRBJ1-4, the complete variable domain is EPEVTQTPSHQVTQMGQEVILRCVPISNHLYFYWYRQILGQKVEFLVSFYNNEISEKSEIFDDQFSVERPDGSNFTLKIRSTKLEDSAMYFCASRKGLGKEKLFFGSGTQLSVL.

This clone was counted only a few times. The CDR3, as DNA: TGTGCCAGCAGTCAAAATCAGGGCACCTATGGCTACACCTTC. It yields the protein CASSQNQGTYGYTF. The rearrangement joins TRBV28 to TRBJ1-2, with D perhaps TRBD1 (5 bases). V was pared by 5 bases and J by 4 bases, with 14 bases between. CDR1 is MDHEN, CDR2 SYDVKM, per germline. The CDR3 is made up of 14 amino acids.

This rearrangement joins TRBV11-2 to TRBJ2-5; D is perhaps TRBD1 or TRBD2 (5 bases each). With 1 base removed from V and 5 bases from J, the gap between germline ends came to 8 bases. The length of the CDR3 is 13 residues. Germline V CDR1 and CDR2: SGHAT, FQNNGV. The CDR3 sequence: CASSLGGTETQYF. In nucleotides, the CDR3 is TGTGCCAGCAGCTTAGGAGGGACGGAGACCCAGTACTTC.

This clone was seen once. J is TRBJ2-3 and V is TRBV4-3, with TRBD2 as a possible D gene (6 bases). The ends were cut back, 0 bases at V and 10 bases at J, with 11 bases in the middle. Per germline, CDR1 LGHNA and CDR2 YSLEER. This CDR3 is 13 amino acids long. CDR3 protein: CASSQDREQSQYF. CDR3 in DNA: TGCGCCAGCAGCCAAGATCGGGAGCAATCGCAGTATTTT.

The CDR3 sequence: CASSLYRRDRGSDEQYF. DNA for the CDR3: TGTGCCAGCAGTTTATACCGACGGGACAGGGGAAGTGACGAGCAGTACTTC. The chain is built from TRBV28 and TRBJ2-7; 10 nucleotides agree with TRBD1. V dropped 1 base and J dropped 5; count of bases not matched to a gene: 11. CDR3 length equals 17 residues. Germline CDR1 and CDR2: MDHEN and SYDVKM. Full variable domain (remainder filled in from reference TRBV28 and TRBJ2-7): DVKVTQSSRYLVKRTGEKVFLECVQDMDHENMFWYRQDPGLGLRLIYFSYDVKMKEKGDIPEGYSVSREKKERFSLILESASTNQTSMYLCASSLYRRDRGSDEQYFGPGTRLTVT.

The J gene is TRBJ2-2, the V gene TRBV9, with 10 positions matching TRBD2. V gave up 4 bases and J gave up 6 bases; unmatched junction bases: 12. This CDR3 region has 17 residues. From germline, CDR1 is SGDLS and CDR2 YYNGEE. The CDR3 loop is CASSTRRKREGPGELFF. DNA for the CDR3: TGTGCCAGCAGCACCCGCCGGAAGCGGGAGGGCCCCGGGGAGCTGTTTTTT.

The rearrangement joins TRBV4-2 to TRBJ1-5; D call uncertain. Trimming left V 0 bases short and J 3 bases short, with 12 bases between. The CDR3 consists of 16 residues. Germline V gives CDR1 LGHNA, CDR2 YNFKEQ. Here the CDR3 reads CASSQDRGRNNQPQHF. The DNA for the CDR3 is TGTGCCAGCAGCCAAGATCGGGGAAGAAACAATCAGCCCCAGCATTTT.

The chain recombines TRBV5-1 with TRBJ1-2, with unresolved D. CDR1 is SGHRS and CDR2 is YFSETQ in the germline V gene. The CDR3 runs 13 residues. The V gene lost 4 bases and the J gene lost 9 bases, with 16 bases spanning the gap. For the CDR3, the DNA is TGCGCCAGCAGCCCCGCCGGGGAAGGAAGCTACACCTTC. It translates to CASSPAGEGSYTF.

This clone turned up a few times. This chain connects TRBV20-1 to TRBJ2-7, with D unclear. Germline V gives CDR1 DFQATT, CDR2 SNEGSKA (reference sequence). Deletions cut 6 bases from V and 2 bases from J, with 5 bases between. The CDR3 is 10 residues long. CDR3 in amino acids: CSASTYEQYF. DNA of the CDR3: TGCAGTGCCTCAACCTACGAGCAGTACTTC.

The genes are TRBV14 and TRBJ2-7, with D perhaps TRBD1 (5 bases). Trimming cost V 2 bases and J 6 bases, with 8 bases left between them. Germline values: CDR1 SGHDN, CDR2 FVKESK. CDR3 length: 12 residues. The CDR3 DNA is TGTGCCAGCAGCCAACTGGGGCGCGAGCAGTACTTC. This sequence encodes CASSQLGREQYF. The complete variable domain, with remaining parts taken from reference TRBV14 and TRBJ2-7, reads EAGVTQFPSHSVIEKGQTVTLRCDPISGHDNLYWYRRVMGKEIKFLLHFVKESKQDESGMPNNRFLAERTGGTYSTLKVQPAELEDSGVYFCASSQLGREQYFGPGTRLTVT.

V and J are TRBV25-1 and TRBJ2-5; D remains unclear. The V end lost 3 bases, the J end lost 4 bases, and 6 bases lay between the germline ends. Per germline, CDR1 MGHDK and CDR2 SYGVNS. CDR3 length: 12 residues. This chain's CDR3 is CASSDTPETQYF. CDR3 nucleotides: TGTGCCAGCAGTGATACCCCAGAGACCCAGTACTTC.

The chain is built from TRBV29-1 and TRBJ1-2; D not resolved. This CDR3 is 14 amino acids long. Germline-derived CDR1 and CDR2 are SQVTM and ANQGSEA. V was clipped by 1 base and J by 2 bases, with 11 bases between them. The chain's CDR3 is CSVEVVGPNYGYTF. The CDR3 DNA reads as TGCAGCGTTGAAGTCGTAGGTCCCAACTATGGCTACACCTTC. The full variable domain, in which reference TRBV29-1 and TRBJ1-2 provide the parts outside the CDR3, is SAVISQKPSRDICQRGTSLTIQCQVDSQVTMMFWYRQQPGQSLTLIATANQGSEATYESGFVIDKFPISRPNLTFSTLTVSNMSPEDSSIYLCSVEVVGPNYGYTFGSGTRLTVV.

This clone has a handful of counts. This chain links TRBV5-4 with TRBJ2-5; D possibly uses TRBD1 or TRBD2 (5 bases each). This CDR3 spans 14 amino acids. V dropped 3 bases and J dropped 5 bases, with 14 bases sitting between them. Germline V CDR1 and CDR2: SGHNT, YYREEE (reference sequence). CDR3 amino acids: CASSWEAREETQYF. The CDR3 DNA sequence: TGTGCCAGCAGCTGGGAAGCCAGGGAGGAGACCCAGTACTTC.

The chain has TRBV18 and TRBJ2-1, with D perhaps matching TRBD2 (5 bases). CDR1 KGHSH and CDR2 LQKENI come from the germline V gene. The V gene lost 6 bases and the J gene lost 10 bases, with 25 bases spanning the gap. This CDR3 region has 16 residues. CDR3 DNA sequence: TGTGCCAGCTCGCCCCAAGCTAGCAAAAAAGACCAGGAGCAGTTCTTC. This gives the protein CASSPQASKKDQEQFF.

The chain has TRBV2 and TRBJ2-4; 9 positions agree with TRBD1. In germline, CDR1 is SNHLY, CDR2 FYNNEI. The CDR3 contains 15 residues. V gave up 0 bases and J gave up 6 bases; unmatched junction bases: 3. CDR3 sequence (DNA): TGTGCCAGCAGTGAAGCCGACAGGGGGACAAACATTCAGTACTTC. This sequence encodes CASSEADRGTNIQYF.

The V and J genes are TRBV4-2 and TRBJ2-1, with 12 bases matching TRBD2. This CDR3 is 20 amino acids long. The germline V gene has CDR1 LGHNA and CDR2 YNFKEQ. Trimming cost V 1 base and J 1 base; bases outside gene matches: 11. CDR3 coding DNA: TGTGCCAGCAGCCAAGTCTTCCTAGCGGGAGGGCCTGGGTCCTACAATGAGCAGTTCTTC. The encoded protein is CASSQVFLAGGPGSYNEQFF.

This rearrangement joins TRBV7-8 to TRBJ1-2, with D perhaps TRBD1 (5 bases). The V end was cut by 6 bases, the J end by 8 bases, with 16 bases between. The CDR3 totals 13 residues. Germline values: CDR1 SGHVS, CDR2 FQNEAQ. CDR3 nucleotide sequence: TGTGCCAGCAGACAATGGGACGGGGCCGGCTACACCTTC. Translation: CASRQWDGAGYTF. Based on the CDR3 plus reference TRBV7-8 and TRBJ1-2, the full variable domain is GAGVSQSPRYKVAKRGQDVALRCDPISGHVSLFWYQQALGQGPEFLTYFQNEAQLDKSGLPSDRFFAERPEGSVSTLKIQRTQQEDSAVYLCASRQWDGAGYTFGSGTRLTVV.

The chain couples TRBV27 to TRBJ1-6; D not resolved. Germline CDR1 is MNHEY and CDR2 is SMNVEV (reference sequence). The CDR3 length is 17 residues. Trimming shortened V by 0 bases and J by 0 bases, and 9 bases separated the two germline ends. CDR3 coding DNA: TGTGCCAGCAGTTTATCTTCTATACACTCCTATAATTCACCCCTCCACTTT. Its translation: CASSLSSIHSYNSPLHF.

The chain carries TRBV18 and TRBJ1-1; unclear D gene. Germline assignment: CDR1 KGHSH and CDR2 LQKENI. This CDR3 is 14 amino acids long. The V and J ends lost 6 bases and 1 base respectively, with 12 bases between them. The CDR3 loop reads CASSRSRTNTEAFF. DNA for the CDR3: TGTGCCAGCTCCCGGAGCAGGACGAACACTGAAGCTTTCTTT. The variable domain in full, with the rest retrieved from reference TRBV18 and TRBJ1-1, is NAGVMQNPRHLVRRRGQEARLRCSPMKGHSHVYWYRQLPEEGLKFMVYLQKENIIDESGMPKERFSAEFPKEGPSILRIQQVVRGDSAAYFCASSRSRTNTEAFFGQGTRLTVV.

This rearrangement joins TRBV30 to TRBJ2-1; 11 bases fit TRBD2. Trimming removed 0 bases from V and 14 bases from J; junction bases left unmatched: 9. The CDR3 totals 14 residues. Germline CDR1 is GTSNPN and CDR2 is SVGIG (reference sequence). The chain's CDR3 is CAWSVGTSGRGEFF. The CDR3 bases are TGTGCCTGGAGTGTAGGTACTAGCGGGAGAGGCGAGTTCTTC.